This T cell receptor beta chain was profiled in a study of cytomegalovirus exposure and HLA in healthy donors. PCR amplification relied on 60 Vbeta primers (plus 13 Jbeta primers). This table comes from immunoSEQ multiplex PCR, and its TCRdb copy is limited to in-frame clones, with some not included. The table lists roughly 120,000 clones, 65% to 75% of them singletons. A note on this clone: Its antigen is not identified.

Notes on the study in general: Being indistinguishable, some V segments were excluded, TRBV6-2 and TRBV6-3 among them. Cytomegalovirus association was listed for 164 TCR beta chains. Later examination showed HLA-associated TCR beta chains had greater clonal expansion than equally common others.

Germline values: CDR1 MNHEY, CDR2 SVGAGI. The V gene lost 4 bases and the J gene lost 1 base, with 10 bases spanning the gap. The CDR3 is made up of 14 amino acids. The clonotype comes from a woman in her forties in good health and CMV-seropositive. The sequencing sample was made of PBMCs. This chain uses TRBV6-5 with TRBJ1-1; tentative D call: TRBD1 (5 bases). As DNA, the CDR3 is TGTGCCAGCAGTTGGACCACAGGGAACACTGAAGCTTTCTTT. The encoded protein is CASSWTTGNTEAFF.